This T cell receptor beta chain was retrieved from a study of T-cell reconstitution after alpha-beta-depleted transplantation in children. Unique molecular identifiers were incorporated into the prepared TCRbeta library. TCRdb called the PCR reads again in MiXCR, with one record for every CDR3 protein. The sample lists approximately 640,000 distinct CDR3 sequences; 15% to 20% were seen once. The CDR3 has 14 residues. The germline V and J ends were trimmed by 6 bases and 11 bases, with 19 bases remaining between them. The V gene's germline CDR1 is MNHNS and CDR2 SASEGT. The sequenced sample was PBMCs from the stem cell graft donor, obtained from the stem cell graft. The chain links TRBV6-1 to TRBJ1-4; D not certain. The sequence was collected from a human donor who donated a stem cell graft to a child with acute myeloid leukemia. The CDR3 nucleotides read TGTGCCAGCAGCCCGACAATCGCGAAGGCCAAACTGTTTTTT. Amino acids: CASSPTIAKAKLFF.